These 32 T cell receptor beta chains share one sample of origin, sequenced in a study of radiotherapy plus CTLA-4 blockade in lung cancer. The assay was immunoSEQ multiplex PCR, and TCRdb's table has in-frame clones only and misses some. Among roughly 110,000 clones listed, about 85% were seen once. Sequences were derived from peripheral blood, sampled from a patient treated with radiotherapy plus ipilimumab. These receptors were taken from a human donor with non-small cell lung cancer that progressed on radiotherapy plus ipilimumab. Some clones in this sample may be carry-over from other donors' samples.

This clone was detected once. This rearrangement joins TRBV19 to TRBJ2-4; D perhaps matches TRBD1 (5 bases). The CDR3 covers 12 residues. Trimming left V 4 bases short and J 5 bases short, with 6 bases between. Germline CDR1 and CDR2: LNHDA and SQIVND (reference sequence). The CDR3 DNA is TGTGCCAGTAGTAAACAGGAAAACATTCAGTACTTC. Its translation is CASSKQENIQYF.

This clone has only one observation. The gene calls are TRBV11-1 and TRBJ1-2, with D tentatively TRBD1 (5 bases). Trimming removed 5 bases at V and 2 bases at J, with 9 bases between. Germline CDR1 reads SGHAT; CDR2 reads FQDESV (reference sequence). The CDR3 has 13 amino acids. The CDR3 coding sequence is TGTGCCAGCAGCCCGGACATGAACTATGGCTACACCTTC. Translated, it gives CASSPDMNYGYTF.

In its sample, this clone was seen once. The rearrangement uses TRBV27 and TRBJ1-2; D may be TRBD1 (5 bases). Between the trimmed V and J ends, which lost 10 bases and 10 bases, there was a span of 34 bases. This CDR3 has 17 amino acids. Germline values: CDR1 MNHEY, CDR2 SMNVEV (reference sequence). CDR3 amino acids: CAIVCLIWGWEARVYTF. The CDR3 DNA reads TGTGCCATCGTGTGCTTGATCTGGGGCTGGGAGGCGCGAGTCTACACCTTC.

CDR3 in DNA: TGTGCCAGCAGCTTGGACAGGGGGCGGGAGACCCAGTACTTC. Its protein product is CASSLDRGRETQYF. V usage is TRBV7-2 and J usage is TRBJ2-5, with TRBD1 identical over 11 bases. Looked up from germline, CDR1 is SGHTA and CDR2 is FQGNSA. V lost 3 bases, J lost 5 bases, and 2 bases stayed unmatched. The CDR3 has 14 residues.

V and J are TRBV25-1 and TRBJ2-5, with unresolved D. With 2 bases removed from V and 3 bases from J, the gap between germline ends came to 7 bases. Looked up from germline, CDR1 is MGHDK and CDR2 is SYGVNS. This CDR3 comprises 13 residues. CDR3 residues: CASSEGTEETQYF. CDR3 in DNA: TGTGCCAGCAGTGAAGGAACAGAAGAGACCCAGTACTTC.

V is TRBV30 and J is TRBJ1-4; D is unclear. Trimming stripped 5 bases from V and 0 bases from J, with 31 bases between. Germline CDR1 is GTSNPN and CDR2 is SVGIG (reference sequence). The CDR3 extends over 21 amino acids. The DNA of the CDR3 is TGTGCCTGGCATCCGGGCCGAGTCCTATCTTTTTCATATGCAACTAATGAAAAACTGTTTTTT. Translation: CAWHPGRVLSFSYATNEKLFF. The full variable domain, completed using reference TRBV30 and TRBJ1-4, is SQTIHQWPATLVQPVGSPLSLECTVEGTSNPNLYWYRQAAGRGLQLLFYSVGIGQISSEVPQNLSASRPQDRQFILSSKKLLLSDSGFYLCAWHPGRVLSFSYATNEKLFFGSGTQLSVL.

V usage is TRBV15 and J usage is TRBJ1-6; D call uncertain. Germline CDR1 is LNHNV and CDR2 is YYDKDF (reference sequence). The CDR3 has 17 amino acids. V gave up 0 bases and J gave up 0 bases, with 9 bases separating them. CDR3 loop: CATSRDGRVSYNSPLHF. The CDR3 DNA is TGTGCCACCAGCAGAGATGGCCGGGTCTCCTATAATTCACCCCTCCACTTT.

This clone was found once. The gene calls are TRBV7-9 and TRBJ2-7; TRBD1 matches 7 bases. Germline CDR1 reads SEHNR; CDR2 reads FQNEAQ (reference sequence). CDR3 size: 14 residues. The J segment lost 3 bases and the V segment lost 6 bases, leaving 8 bases of the junction unmatched. CDR3 loop: CASRRQGESYEQYF. The CDR3, as DNA: TGTGCCAGCAGAAGACAGGGCGAAAGCTACGAGCAGTACTTC.

V usage is TRBV5-1 and J usage is TRBJ1-5; no clear D. In germline, CDR1 is SGHRS, CDR2 YFSETQ. Trimming removed 0 bases from V and 6 bases from J, with 10 bases in between. This CDR3 has 14 amino acids. The DNA of the CDR3 is TGCGCCAGCAGCTTGGACCCCACGGGTCAGCCCCAGCATTTT. The encoded protein is CASSLDPTGQPQHF. Full variable domain (remainder filled in from reference TRBV5-1 and TRBJ1-5): KAGVTQTPRYLIKTRGQQVTLSCSPISGHRSVSWYQQTPGQGLQFLFEYFSETQRNKGNFPGRFSGRQFSNSRSEMNVSTLELGDSALYLCASSLDPTGQPQHFGDGTRLSIL.

The chain combines TRBV9 with TRBJ1-3, with D uncertain. V lost 5 bases to trimming and J lost 0 bases, with 18 bases between them. This CDR3 is 17 amino acids long. Germline V gene sequence: CDR1 SGDLS, CDR2 YYNGEE. The CDR3 coding sequence is TGTGCCAGCAGTTACGACCTGAACCCTCACTCTGGAAACACCATATATTTT. It specifies CASSYDLNPHSGNTIYF.

This sequence joins TRBV7-2 and TRBJ1-4; D gene unclear. Germline V lookup: CDR1 SGHTA, CDR2 FQGNSA. V lost 5 bases and J 0 bases, leaving 7 bases between the germline ends. CDR3 length equals 14 residues. This CDR3 is CASSHSATNEKLFF. The CDR3, as DNA: TGTGCCAGCAGCCACTCTGCAACTAATGAAAAACTGTTTTTT.

This rearrangement joins TRBV29-1 to TRBJ2-1; 15 nucleotides match TRBD2. CDR1 and CDR2 (germline): SQVTM, ANQGSEA. V lost 0 bases, J lost 0 bases, and 9 bases stayed unmatched. This CDR3 is built from 20 residues. The CDR3 protein is CSVEDPRTSGGGSSYNEQFF. The CDR3, as DNA: TGCAGCGTTGAAGACCCCCGGACTAGCGGGGGGGGCAGCTCCTACAATGAGCAGTTCTTC.

The table lists this clone with a count of one. This chain links TRBV27 with TRBJ1-3, with 11 bases aligning to TRBD1. V was pared by 6 bases and J by 0 bases, with 4 bases of the junction left unmatched. CDR1 is MNHEY, CDR2 SMNVEV, per germline (reference sequence). The CDR3 extends over 16 amino acids. The CDR3 DNA sequence: TGTGCCAGCAGCCGGGACAGGGGGATCTCTGGAAACACCATATATTTT. Encoded protein: CASSRDRGISGNTIYF.

This rearrangement joins TRBV5-1 to TRBJ2-7; no firm D call. This CDR3 is built from 15 residues. Trimming shortened V by 2 bases and J by 1 base, and 13 bases separated the two germline ends. Germline assignment: CDR1 SGHRS and CDR2 YFSETQ. The DNA of the CDR3 is TGCGCCAGCAGCTTAGCGACCACAAGGTCCTACGAGCAGTACTTC. Translation gives CASSLATTRSYEQYF.

This chain connects TRBV7-2 to TRBJ2-3; D remains unclear. There are 12 residues in the CDR3. Trimming stripped 5 bases from V and 13 bases from J, with 16 bases between. The germline gives CDR1 SGHTA, CDR2 FQGNSA. CDR3 loop: CASSDTRKGKYF. The CDR3 DNA follows: TGTGCCAGCAGCGACACGAGGAAAGGGAAGTATTTT. Drawing the rest from reference TRBV7-2 and TRBJ2-3, the complete variable domain is GAGVSQSPSNKVTEKGKDVELRCDPISGHTALYWYRQSLGQGLEFLIYFQGNSAPDKSGLPSDRFSAERTGGSVSTLTIQRTQQEDSAVYLCASSDTRKGKYFGPGTRLTVL.

The CDR3 reads CASRDRSSTDTQYF. The CDR3 nucleotides are TGTGCCAGCAGGGACAGAAGTAGCACAGATACGCAGTATTTT. The genes are TRBV5-4 and TRBJ2-3; TRBD1 is a possible D gene (6 bases). Germline V gene data show CDR1 as SGHNT and CDR2 as YYREEE (reference sequence). Trimming removed 5 bases from V and 0 bases from J, with 10 bases in between. The CDR3 totals 14 residues.

This clone was recorded once. V usage is TRBV6-5 and J usage is TRBJ2-3; 9 bases match TRBD1. The CDR3 has 15 residues. Looked up from germline, CDR1 is MNHEY and CDR2 is SVGAGI. Unmatched junction bases numbered 12, after V lost 10 bases and J lost 4 bases. In DNA form, the CDR3 reads TGTGCCACGTCCCGGGACAGGGTTGGCTCAGATACGCAGTATTTT. This translates into CATSRDRVGSDTQYF.

The chain is built from TRBV19 and TRBJ1-6, with 11 bases matching TRBD1. This CDR3 has 14 amino acids. Germline lookup yields CDR1 LNHDA and CDR2 SQIVND (reference sequence). The V segment lost 8 bases and the J segment 9 bases; nucleotides outside the gene matches: 6. The CDR3 is CASSDRGQGSPLHF. The CDR3 nucleotides read TGTGCCAGTTCGGACAGGGGGCAAGGTTCACCCCTCCACTTT.

The chain combines TRBV7-2 with TRBJ2-3; TRBD2 agrees at 10 bases. Germline assignment: CDR1 SGHTA and CDR2 FQGNSA. This CDR3 spans 17 amino acids. Unmatched junction bases numbered 12, after V lost 4 bases and J lost 5 bases. For the CDR3, the DNA is TGTGCCAGCAGCTCGGACAGATATAGCGGGGGGTTAGATACGCAGTATTTT. It encodes CASSSDRYSGGLDTQYF.

The rearrangement uses TRBV7-2 and TRBJ2-1; 8 nucleotides align to TRBD1. Germline-derived CDR1 and CDR2 are SGHTA and FQGNSA. There are 15 residues in the CDR3. The junction had 4 bases not matched to a gene; V was cut back by 3 bases and J by 3 bases. The CDR3 sequence: CASSFGQGVYNEQFF. CDR3 DNA: TGTGCCAGCAGCTTTGGACAGGGAGTCTACAATGAGCAGTTCTTC. Based on the CDR3 plus reference TRBV7-2 and TRBJ2-1, the full variable domain is GAGVSQSPSNKVTEKGKDVELRCDPISGHTALYWYRQSLGQGLEFLIYFQGNSAPDKSGLPSDRFSAERTGGSVSTLTIQRTQQEDSAVYLCASSFGQGVYNEQFFGPGTRLTVL.

The chain combines TRBV18 with TRBJ2-1; D is possibly TRBD2 (5 bases). This CDR3 is 13 amino acids long. Germline values: CDR1 KGHSH, CDR2 LQKENI. Trimming took 3 bases from V and 4 from J, leaving 7 bases between them. The CDR3 nucleotides read TGTGCCAGCTCACCTGAGGGATACAATGAGCAGTTCTTC. It codes for CASSPEGYNEQFF.

The CDR3 nucleotides are TGTGCCAGCAGCCAAGACTTCTATGGCTACACCTTC. It yields the protein CASSQDFYGYTF. The chain links TRBV14 to TRBJ1-2; D ambiguous. There are 12 residues in the CDR3. Germline CDR1 is SGHDN and CDR2 is FVKESK. With 0 bases removed from V and 4 bases from J, the gap between germline ends came to 3 bases.

The chain is built from TRBV4-2 and TRBJ2-7, with TRBD1 identical over 7 bases. Germline V gene lookup returns CDR1 LGHNA and CDR2 YNFKEQ. Losses at the gene ends were 0 bases for V and 2 bases for J; bases not matched to a gene: 7. This CDR3 comprises 16 residues. The CDR3 DNA follows: TGTGCCAGCAGCCAAGAAAGCGAGGGGGCTACCTACGAGCAGTACTTC. Translated: CASSQESEGATYEQYF.

CDR3 coding DNA: TGTGCCAGCAGCCAAGGGACTAGCGGGGGGGCCGATACGCAGTATTTT. The encoded protein is CASSQGTSGGADTQYF. The rearrangement joins TRBV5-5 to TRBJ2-3; 16 positions agree with TRBD2. From germline, CDR1 is SGHKS and CDR2 YYEKEE (reference sequence). The CDR3 runs 16 residues. V was clipped by 4 bases and J by 6 bases; unmatched bases: 5.

This chain uses TRBV28 with TRBJ2-6; 15 bases are shared with TRBD2. Per the germline V gene, CDR1 is MDHEN and CDR2 is SYDVKM. CDR3 length equals 19 residues. V lost 4 bases to trimming and J lost 3 bases; unmatched junction nucleotides: 7. Here the CDR3 DNA reads TGTGCCAGCAGTTCCCGGACTAGCGGGGGGGGTCTTGGGGCCAACGTCCTGACTTTC. Its translation is CASSSRTSGGGLGANVLTF.

The chain links TRBV12-5 to TRBJ2-2, with a weak D call TRBD1 (5 bases). From germline, CDR1 is LGHNT and CDR2 FRNRAP. The CDR3 length is 12 residues. Trimming shortened V by 6 bases and J by 8 bases, and 10 bases separated the two germline ends. The DNA for the CDR3 is TGTGCTAGTGGCCCGACAGAAGGGGAGCTGTTTTTT. Protein sequence: CASGPTEGELFF.

Here the CDR3 reads CASAGAPRGANVLTF. In DNA, the CDR3 is TGCGCCAGTGCGGGGGCCCCTAGGGGGGCCAACGTCCTGACTTTC. The V and J genes are TRBV5-1 and TRBJ2-6; possibly TRBD2 for D (7 bases). CDR3 length: 15 residues. The V gene's germline CDR1 is SGHRS and CDR2 YFSETQ. Trimming shortened V by 8 bases and J by 4 bases, and 16 bases separated the two germline ends.

The rearrangement links TRBV18 to TRBJ2-3, with no clear D. CDR1 is KGHSH, CDR2 LQKENI, per germline. Trimming cost V 8 bases and J 0 bases, with 12 bases left between them. The CDR3 length is 14 residues. The DNA for the CDR3 is TGTGCCAGCCTAATGGGCGCGAGCACAGATACGCAGTATTTT. Translating gives CASLMGASTDTQYF.

This clone was seen just once. DNA of the CDR3: TGTGCCAGTAGTACGGTTCCGGGAGAAGCTTTCTTT. Amino acids: CASSTVPGEAFF. This chain links TRBV19 with TRBJ1-1; no clear D. The V gene lost 4 bases and the J gene lost 8 bases, with 11 bases spanning the gap. Germline V gene data show CDR1 as LNHDA and CDR2 as SQIVND (reference sequence). The CDR3 runs 12 residues.

The chain employs TRBV29-1 and TRBJ2-3; 13 nucleotides match TRBD2. The CDR3 loop spans 15 amino acids. Germline V gene sequence: CDR1 SQVTM, CDR2 ANQGSEA. V shed 6 bases, J shed 8 bases, and the junction held 11 bases outside the gene matches. The chain's CDR3 is CSVPGTSGILGTQYF. In nucleotides, the CDR3 is TGCAGCGTCCCCGGGACTAGCGGGATCTTGGGTACGCAGTATTTT.

This chain connects TRBV29-1 to TRBJ2-1; 8 bases map to TRBD2. Losses at the gene ends were 2 bases for V and 3 bases for J; bases not matched to a gene: 9. The CDR3 sequence is 16 residues long. In germline, CDR1 is SQVTM, CDR2 ANQGSEA. The CDR3 loop is CSVEPTLSGNYNEQFF. In DNA form, the CDR3 reads TGCAGCGTTGAACCCACCCTTAGCGGGAACTACAATGAGCAGTTCTTC.

This sequence joins TRBV11-3 and TRBJ2-1, with 8 bases lining up with TRBD1. Trimming removed 1 base from V and 9 bases from J; junction bases left unmatched: 5. Germline-derived CDR1 and CDR2 are SGHNT and YENEEA. The CDR3 is 14 amino acids. The CDR3 loop is CASSLGQGASEQFF. In DNA, the CDR3 is TGTGCCAGCAGCTTAGGGCAGGGGGCGAGTGAGCAGTTCTTC.